The clone carrying this T cell receptor beta chain was found once. Germline V gives CDR1 KGHSH, CDR2 LQKENI. The ends were cut back, 2 bases at V and 0 bases at J, with 8 bases in the middle. The CDR3 is 15 residues long. This sample was taken from a study of blood T cell repertoires in COVID-19. Study overall: Both acute and convalescent COVID-19 samples were obtained from the United States, Italy and Spain. The cDNA or gDNA used as material had been derived from T cells, B-cell-depleted T cells, or PBMCs.

How the authors handled the data: It was from reference gene primer amplification that nucleated cell counts were estimated. Here immunoSEQ multiplex PCR was the method, and the copy in TCRdb shows in-frame clones only, minus some. V and J calls plus clone size are reproduced from that table; the DNA served to infer D and trimming. Here the sample spans more than 110,000 clones, approximately 90% being singletons. Sequenced input: peripheral blood. V and J are TRBV18 and TRBJ1-3, with D unresolved. The receptor's source is a man aged 60 to 75 with active or convalescent COVID-19. CDR3 amino acids: CASSPNGVSGNTIYF. The CDR3, as DNA: TGTGCCAGCTCACCAAACGGTGTCTCTGGAAACACCATATATTTT.